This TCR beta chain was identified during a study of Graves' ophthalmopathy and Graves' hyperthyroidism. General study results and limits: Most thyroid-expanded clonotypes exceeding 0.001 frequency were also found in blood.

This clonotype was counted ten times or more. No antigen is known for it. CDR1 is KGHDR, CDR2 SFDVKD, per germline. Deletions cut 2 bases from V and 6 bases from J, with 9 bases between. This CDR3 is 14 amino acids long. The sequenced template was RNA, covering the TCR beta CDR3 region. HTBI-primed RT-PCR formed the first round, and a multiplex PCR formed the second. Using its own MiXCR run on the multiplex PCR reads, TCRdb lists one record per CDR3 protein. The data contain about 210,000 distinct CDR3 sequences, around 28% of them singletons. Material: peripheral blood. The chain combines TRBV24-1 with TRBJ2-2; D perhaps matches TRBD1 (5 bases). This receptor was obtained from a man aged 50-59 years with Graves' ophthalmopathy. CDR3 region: CATSDCRAPGELFF. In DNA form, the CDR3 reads TGTGCCACCAGTGATTGCAGGGCGCCCGGGGAGCTGTTTTTT.